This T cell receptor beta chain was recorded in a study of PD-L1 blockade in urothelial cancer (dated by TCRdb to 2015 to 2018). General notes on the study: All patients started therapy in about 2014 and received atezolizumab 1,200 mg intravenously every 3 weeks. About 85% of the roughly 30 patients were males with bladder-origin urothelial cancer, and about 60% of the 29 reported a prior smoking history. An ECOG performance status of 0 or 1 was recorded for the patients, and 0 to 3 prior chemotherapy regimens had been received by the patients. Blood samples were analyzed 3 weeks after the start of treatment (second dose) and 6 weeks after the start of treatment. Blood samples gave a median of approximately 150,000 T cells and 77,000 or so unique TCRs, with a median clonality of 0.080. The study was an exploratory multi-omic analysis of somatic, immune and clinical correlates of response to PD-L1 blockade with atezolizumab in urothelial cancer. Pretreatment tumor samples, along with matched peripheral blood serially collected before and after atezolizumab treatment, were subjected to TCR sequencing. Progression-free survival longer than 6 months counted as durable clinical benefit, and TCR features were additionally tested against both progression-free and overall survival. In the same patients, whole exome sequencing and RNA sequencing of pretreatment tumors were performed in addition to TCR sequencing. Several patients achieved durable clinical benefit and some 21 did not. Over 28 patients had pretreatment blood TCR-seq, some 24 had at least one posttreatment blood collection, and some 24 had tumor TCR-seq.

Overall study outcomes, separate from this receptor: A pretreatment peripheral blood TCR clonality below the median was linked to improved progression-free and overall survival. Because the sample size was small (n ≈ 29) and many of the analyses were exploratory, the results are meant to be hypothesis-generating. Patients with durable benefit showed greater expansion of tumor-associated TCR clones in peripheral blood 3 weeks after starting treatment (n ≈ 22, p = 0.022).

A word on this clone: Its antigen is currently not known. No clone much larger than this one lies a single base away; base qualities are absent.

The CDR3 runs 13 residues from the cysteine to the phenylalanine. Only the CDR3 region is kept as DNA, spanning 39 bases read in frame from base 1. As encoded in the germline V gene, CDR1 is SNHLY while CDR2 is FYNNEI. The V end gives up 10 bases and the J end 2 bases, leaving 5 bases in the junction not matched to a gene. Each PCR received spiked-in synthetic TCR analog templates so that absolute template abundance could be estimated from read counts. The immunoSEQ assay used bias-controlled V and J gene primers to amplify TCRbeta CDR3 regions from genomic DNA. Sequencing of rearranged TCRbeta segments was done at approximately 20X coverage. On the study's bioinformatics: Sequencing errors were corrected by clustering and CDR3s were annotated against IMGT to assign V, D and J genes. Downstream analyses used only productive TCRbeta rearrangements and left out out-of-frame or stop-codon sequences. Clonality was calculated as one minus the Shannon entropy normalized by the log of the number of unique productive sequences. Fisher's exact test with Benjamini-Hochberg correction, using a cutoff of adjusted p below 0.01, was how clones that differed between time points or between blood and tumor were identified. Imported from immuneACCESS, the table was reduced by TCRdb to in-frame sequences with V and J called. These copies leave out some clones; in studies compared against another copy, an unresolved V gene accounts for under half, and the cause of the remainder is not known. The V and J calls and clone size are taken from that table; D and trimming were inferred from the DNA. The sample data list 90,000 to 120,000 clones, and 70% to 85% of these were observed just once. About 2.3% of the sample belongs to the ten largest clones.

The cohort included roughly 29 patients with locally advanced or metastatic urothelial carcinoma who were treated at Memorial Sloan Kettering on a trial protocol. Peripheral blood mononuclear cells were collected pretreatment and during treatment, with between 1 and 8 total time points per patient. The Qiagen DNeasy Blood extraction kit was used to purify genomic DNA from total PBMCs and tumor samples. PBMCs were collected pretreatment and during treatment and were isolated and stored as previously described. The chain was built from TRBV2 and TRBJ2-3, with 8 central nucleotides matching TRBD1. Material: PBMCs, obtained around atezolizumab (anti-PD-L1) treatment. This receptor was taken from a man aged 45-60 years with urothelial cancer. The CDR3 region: CATKDRVTDTQYF. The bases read TGTGCCACCAAGGACAGGGTCACAGATACGCAGTATTTT. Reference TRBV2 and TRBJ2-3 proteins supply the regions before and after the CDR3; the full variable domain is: EPEVTQTPSHQVTQMGQEVILRCVPISNHLYFYWYRQILGQKVEFLVSFYNNEISEKSEIFDDQFSVERPDGSNFTLKIRSTKLEDSAMYFCATKDRVTDTQYFGPGTRLTVL.